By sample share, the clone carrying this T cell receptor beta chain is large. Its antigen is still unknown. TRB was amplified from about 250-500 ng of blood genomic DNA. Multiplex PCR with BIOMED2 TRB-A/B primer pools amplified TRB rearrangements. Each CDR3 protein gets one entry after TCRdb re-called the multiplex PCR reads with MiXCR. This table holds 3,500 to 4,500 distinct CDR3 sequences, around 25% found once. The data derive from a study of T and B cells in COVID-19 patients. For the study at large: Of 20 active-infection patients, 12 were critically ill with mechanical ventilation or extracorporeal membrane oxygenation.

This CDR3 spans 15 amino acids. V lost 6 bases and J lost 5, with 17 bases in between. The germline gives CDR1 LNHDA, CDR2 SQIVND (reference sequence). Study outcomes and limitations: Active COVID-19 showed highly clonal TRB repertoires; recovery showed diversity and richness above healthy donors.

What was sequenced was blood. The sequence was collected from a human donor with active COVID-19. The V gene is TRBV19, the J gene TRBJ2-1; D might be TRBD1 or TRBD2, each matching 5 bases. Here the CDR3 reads CASRLTGTTDNEQFF. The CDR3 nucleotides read TGTGCCAGTAGATTGACCGGGACGACCGACAATGAGCAGTTCTTC.